Listed below are T cell receptor beta chains from one sample, sequenced in a study of blood T cell repertoires in COVID-19. The repertoire was sequenced with immunoSEQ multiplex PCR; TCRdb's copy has only in-frame clones and lacks some. Of tens of thousands of clones listed, around 80% are singletons. The specimen sequenced was peripheral blood. These receptors were obtained from a woman aged 80 or over with active or convalescent COVID-19. Each CDR3 is given with its conserved first and last residue. D genes are given only for firm matches. A clone size is listed for some rows: how often the clone was seen (once, few, many), or a class if it is expanded.

D	V	J	length	size	DNA	CDR3
.	TRBV14	TRBJ2-3	14	.	TGTGCCAGCAGAGTGCAGGGCATCAGGGATACGCAGTATTTT	CASRVQGIRDTQYF
.	TRBV28	TRBJ1-2	14	.	TGTGCCAGTCAACCCCCCTCCCAACGAGATGGCTACACCTTC	CASQPPSQRDGYTF
TRBD2	TRBV2	TRBJ2-7	15	.	TGTGCCAGCAGTGAAGCGGTCGGGGGGGGATACGAGCAGTACTTC	CASSEAVGGGYEQYF
TRBD1	TRBV11-3	TRBJ2-1	15	.	TGTGCCAGCAGCTTCGGGACAGGAGTACGGAATGAGCAGTTCTTC	CASSFGTGVRNEQFF
TRBD1	TRBV7-2	TRBJ1-5	14	.	TGTGCCAGCAGCCCAGGACAGGGGGCTCAGCCCCAGCATTTT	CASSPGQGAQPQHF
.	TRBV5-8	TRBJ1-2	13	.	TGTGCCAGCAGCTCGACGGGTAACTATGGCTACACCTTC	CASSSTGNYGYTF
.	TRBV15	TRBJ2-7	12	.	TGTGCCACCAGCGCCAGGGGGGACGAGCAGTACTTC	CATSARGDEQYF
.	TRBV19	TRBJ2-2	14	.	TGTGCCAGTAGTGCCGTGGGACTTCCCGGGGAGCTGTTTTTT	CASSAVGLPGELFF
.	TRBV9	TRBJ2-7	13	.	TGTGCCAGCAGCGTAGGGGACTTCAGCGAGCAGTACTTC	CASSVGDFSEQYF
TRBD1	TRBV30	TRBJ1-2	15	.	TGTGCCTGGAGTGGCCGGGACAGGCATCCTTATGGCTACACCTTC	CAWSGRDRHPYGYTF
TRBD1	TRBV9	TRBJ1-2	15	.	TGTGCCAGCAGCGCCTCGACAGGGGTCAACTATGGCTACACCTTC	CASSASTGVNYGYTF
TRBD1	TRBV4-1	TRBJ2-7	16	once	TGCGCCAGCAGCCAAGATCCGGGACAGTATGCCTACGAGCAGTACTTC	CASSQDPGQYAYEQYF
.	TRBV5-6	TRBJ1-2	12	.	TGTGCCAGCTCCAAAGCTTATGGTGGCTACACCTTC	CASSKAYGGYTF
.	TRBV6-5	TRBJ2-7	14	.	TGTGCCAGCAGTCTCCCAGCTGGAGCCTACGAGCAGTACTTC	CASSLPAGAYEQYF
TRBD2	TRBV28	TRBJ2-4	14	.	TGTGCCAGCGGCCCGAGCGGGGGCCTAAACATTCAGTACTTC	CASGPSGGLNIQYF
.	TRBV5-5	TRBJ1-6	17	.	TGTGCCAGCAGCTTAAAATTTGGGGCAGGGCTAAATTCACCCCTCCACTTT	CASSLKFGAGLNSPLHF
TRBD2	TRBV7-2	TRBJ2-5	15	.	TGTGCCAGCAGCTTTACCTCTAGCGGCCAAGAGACCCAGTACTTC	CASSFTSSGQETQYF
TRBD2	TRBV18	TRBJ2-3	16	.	TGTGCCAGCTCACAACAAGCGGGATCCACCACAGATACGCAGTATTTT	CASSQQAGSTTDTQYF
.	TRBV14	TRBJ1-2	16	.	TGTGCCAGCAGCCAACCCCGAGGCAGGGGAGACTATGGCTACACCTTC	CASSQPRGRGDYGYTF
TRBD1	TRBV6-2/TRBV6-3	TRBJ1-1	14	.	TGTGCCAGCAGTACGGGACAGGGAGGCACTGAAGCTTTCTTT	CASSTGQGGTEAFF
TRBD1	TRBV11-2	TRBJ1-4	15	.	TGTGCCAGCAGCCCGGGGACAGGGTTAGATGAAAAACTGTTTTTT	CASSPGTGLDEKLFF
.	TRBV28	TRBJ2-7	13	.	TGTGCCAGCAGTTTTGGGGCTCTGTCCGAGCAGTACTTC	CASSFGALSEQYF
TRBD2	TRBV18	TRBJ2-2	16	.	TGTGCCAGCTCACCAGTCAGCGGGAGGCGCGCCGGGGAGCTGTTTTTT	CASSPVSGRRAGELFF
TRBD1	TRBV10-3	TRBJ1-1	13	.	TGTGCCATCAGGGGGACAGGGAACACTGAAGCTTTCTTT	CAIRGTGNTEAFF
TRBD1	TRBV25-1	TRBJ2-7	14	.	TGTGCCAGCAGCGCCCCAGGGGGCTATTACGAGCAGTACTTC	CASSAPGGYYEQYF